The clone carrying this T cell receptor (beta chain) was seen at least ten times. These data originate in a study of CD8+CD57+ T cells in acquired aplastic anemia. Profiles of TCR beta VDJ and CDR3 were generated from a genomic DNA template. One entry per CDR3 protein, called by TCRdb with MiXCR from the reads. The sample has 190,000 or so distinct CDR3 sequences, around 63% seen once; the top ten hold roughly 29%. Trimming pared 1 base from V and 3 bases from J, leaving 10 bases between. The CDR3 spans 14 residues. Germline V CDR1 and CDR2: SGHVS, FQNEAQ. The sample comprised sorted CD4+, CD8+, or CD8+CD57+ T cells (not recorded which) from PBMCs. The chain combines TRBV7-8 with TRBJ2-7; no clear D gene. The TCR originated in a human donor in good health. The CDR3 here is CASSLGAQIYEQYF. The CDR3 DNA reads as TGTGCCAGCAGCTTAGGAGCCCAGATCTACGAGCAGTACTTC.